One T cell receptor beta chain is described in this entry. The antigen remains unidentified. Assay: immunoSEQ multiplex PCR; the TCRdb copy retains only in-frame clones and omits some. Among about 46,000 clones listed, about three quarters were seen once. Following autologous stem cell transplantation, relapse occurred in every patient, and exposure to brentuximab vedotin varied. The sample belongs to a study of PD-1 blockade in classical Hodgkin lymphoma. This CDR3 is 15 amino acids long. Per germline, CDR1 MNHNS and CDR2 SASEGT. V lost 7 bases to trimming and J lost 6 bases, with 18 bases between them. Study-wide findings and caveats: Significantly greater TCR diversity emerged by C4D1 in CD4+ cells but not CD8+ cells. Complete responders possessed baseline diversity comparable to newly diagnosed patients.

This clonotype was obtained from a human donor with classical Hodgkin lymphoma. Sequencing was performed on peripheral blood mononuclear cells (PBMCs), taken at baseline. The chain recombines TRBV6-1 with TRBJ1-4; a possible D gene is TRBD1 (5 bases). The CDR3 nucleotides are TGTGCCAGCACCCGGGACGGGGAATACCATGAAAAACTGTTTTTT. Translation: CASTRDGEYHEKLFF.